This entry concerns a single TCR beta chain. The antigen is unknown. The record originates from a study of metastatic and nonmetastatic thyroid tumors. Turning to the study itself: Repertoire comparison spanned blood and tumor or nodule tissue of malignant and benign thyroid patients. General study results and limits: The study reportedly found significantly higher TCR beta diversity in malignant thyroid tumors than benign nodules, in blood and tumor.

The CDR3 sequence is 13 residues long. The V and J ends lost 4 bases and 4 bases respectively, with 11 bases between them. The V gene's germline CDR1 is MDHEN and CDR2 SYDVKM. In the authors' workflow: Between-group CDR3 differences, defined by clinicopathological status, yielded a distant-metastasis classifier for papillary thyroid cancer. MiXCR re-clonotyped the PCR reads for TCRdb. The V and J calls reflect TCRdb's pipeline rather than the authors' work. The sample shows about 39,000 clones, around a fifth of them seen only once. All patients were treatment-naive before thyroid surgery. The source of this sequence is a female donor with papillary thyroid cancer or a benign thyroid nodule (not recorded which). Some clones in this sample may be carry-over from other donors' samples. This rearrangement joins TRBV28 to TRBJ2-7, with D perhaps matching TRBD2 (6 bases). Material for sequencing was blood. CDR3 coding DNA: TGTGCCAGCAGTTGGGGAGGAAAATACGAGCAGTACTTC. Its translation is CASSWGGKYEQYF.